This T cell receptor (beta chain) was sequenced in a study of control samples from healthy donors and cancer patients. Repertoires were generated with immunoSEQ multiplex PCR, while TCRdb's copy carries only in-frame clones and drops some. The table shows almost 90,000 clones, with about 89% occurring only once. The specimen was blood. The receptor was isolated from a man under 40 in good health.

The CDR3 loop is CASSRDRGSNYGYTF. CDR3 bases: TGCGCCAGCAGCCGGGACAGGGGATCCAACTATGGCTACACCTTC. The V and J genes are TRBV5-1 and TRBJ1-2; 10 nucleotides align to TRBD1. The CDR3 has 15 amino acids. Germline assignment: CDR1 SGHRS and CDR2 YFSETQ. V gave up 4 bases and J gave up 2 bases; unmatched junction bases: 5.